This TCR beta chain stems from a study of T cell responses to AZD1222 COVID-19 vaccine. The germline V gene has CDR1 ENHRY and CDR2 SYGVKD. CDR3 size: 14 residues. Trimming cost V 6 bases and J 14 bases, with 23 bases left between them. The study's findings and limits: Spike was spanned by vaccine-associated CD4 TCRs, which were dominant at 160-218 and 743-854.

Sequencing used immunoSEQ multiplex PCR; TCRdb keeps in-frame clones, though not all of them. The data show more than 95,000 clones, approximately 88% seen once. Of note for this clone: Its antigen is not known.

The material was peripheral blood, obtained on day 0 of AZD1222 vaccination. The J gene is TRBJ1-3, the V gene TRBV10-3, with D perhaps TRBD1 (5 bases). The sequence was obtained from an adult in good health. The CDR3, as DNA: TGTGCCATCAGCGCCCAGGGCGGGCAATCCCTTCTATATTTT. Residues: CAISAQGGQSLLYF.